These T cell receptor beta chains were read from a single sample in a study of beta chain features in type 1 diabetes. Data came from immunoSEQ multiplex PCR; TCRdb stores just in-frame clones and leaves some out. The sample carries about 360,000 clones, 10% to 15% recorded once. The sample was naive CD4+ T cells from blood. The source of these receptors is a woman aged 18-30 years with type 1 diabetes. The CDR3 runs from the conserved cysteine through the conserved F or W. Fields, in order: J gene, clone size, D gene, V gene, CDR3 DNA, CDR3 protein. A D gene is named only where the DNA matches it firmly. Clone size, where shown, is once, few, many, or a class for clones that have expanded.

>TRBJ2-2|-|-|TRBV10-3
TGTGCCATCAGAATTGAAACCCGGGAGGGGGAGCTGTTTTTT
CAIRIETREGELFF
>TRBJ2-1|few|TRBD2|TRBV15
TGTGCCACCAGCCGCGGGACTAGATACAATGAGCAGTTCTTC
CATSRGTRYNEQFF
>TRBJ2-1|-|-|TRBV30
TGTGCCTGGACAGGGCAGTTCTTC
CAWTGQFF
>TRBJ2-4|few|TRBD2|TRBV7-9
TGTGCCAGCAGCTTCAGGGGAATAGCGGGAGGGCCGGACATTCAGTACTTC
CASSFRGIAGGPDIQYF
>TRBJ1-4|-|-|TRBV11-2
TGTGCCAGCAGCGGTCGACAGAAGACAACTAATGAAAAACTGTTTTTT
CASSGRQKTTNEKLFF
>TRBJ1-2|few|-|TRBV6-5
TGTGCCAGCAGTACCGGACAGAGAAATGGCTACACCTTC
CASSTGQRNGYTF
>TRBJ2-3|-|-|TRBV6-5
TGTGCCAGCAGTCCTCGTGGGACTTCCACAGATACGCAGTATTTT
CASSPRGTSTDTQYF
>TRBJ2-7|few|TRBD2|TRBV28
TGTGCCAGCAGTGGGCTAGCGGGACGCACGACGGCGCAGTACTTC
CASSGLAGRTTAQYF
>TRBJ2-3|few|-|TRBV6-6
TGTGCCAGCAGAAACCGACTCACAGATACGCAGTATTTT
CASRNRLTDTQYF
>TRBJ1-4|-|-|TRBV7-9
TGTGCCAGCAGCCGTCACTCGGGGGGGATCACTAATGAAAAACTGTTTTTT
CASSRHSGGITNEKLFF
>TRBJ2-5|-|TRBD1|TRBV5-4
TGTGCCAGCAGCCCCGGGGGACAGGGGGCCCAGACCCAGTACTTC
CASSPGGQGAQTQYF
>TRBJ1-1|-|TRBD1|TRBV25-1
TGTGCCAGCAGTGCCACAGGGGGGTTTATGAACACTGAAGCTTTCTTT
CASSATGGFMNTEAFF
>TRBJ2-3|few|-|TRBV4-3
TGCGCCAGCAGCCAAGATCCAGGGGTTGCGCAGTATTTT
CASSQDPGVAQYF
>TRBJ2-1|-|TRBD2|TRBV11-2
TGTGCCAGCAGCTTAGGCGGGAGTGGAGGCAATGAGCAGTTCTTC
CASSLGGSGGNEQFF
>TRBJ1-1|-|TRBD1|TRBV28
TGTGCCAGCAGTTTATCGTCGAGGGGGCAAACTGAAGCTTTCTTT
CASSLSSRGQTEAFF
>TRBJ2-7|few|-|TRBV4-3
TGCGCCAGCAGCCAAGGATCGGGGAGTAGCGAGCAGTACTTC
CASSQGSGSSEQYF
>TRBJ2-3|-|-|TRBV5-1
TGCGCCAGCAGGGAGACCGGGATGCTGCAGTATTTT
CASRETGMLQYF